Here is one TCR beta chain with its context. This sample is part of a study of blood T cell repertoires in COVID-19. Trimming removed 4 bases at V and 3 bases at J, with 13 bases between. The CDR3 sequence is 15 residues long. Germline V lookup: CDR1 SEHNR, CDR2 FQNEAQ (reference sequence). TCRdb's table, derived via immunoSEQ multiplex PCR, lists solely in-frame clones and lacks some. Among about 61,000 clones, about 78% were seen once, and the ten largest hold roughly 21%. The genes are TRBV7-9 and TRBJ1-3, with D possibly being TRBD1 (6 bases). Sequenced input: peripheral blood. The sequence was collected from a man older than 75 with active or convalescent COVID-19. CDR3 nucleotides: TGTGCCAGCAGCTCTCCAGGGGTAGTTGGAAACACCATATATTTT. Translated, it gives CASSSPGVVGNTIYF.